The entry that follows covers one T cell receptor (beta chain) sequence. What it binds is unknown. The junction departs from germline at one end; a sequencing error may be responsible. This entry comes from a study of T cell responses to AZD1222 COVID-19 vaccine. The data were produced by immunoSEQ multiplex PCR, yet TCRdb's version contains in-frame clones alone and is incomplete. The sample shows roughly 140,000 clones, approximately 89% of them seen only once. The CDR3 spans 13 residues. CDR1 SSHAT and CDR2 FNYEAQ come from the germline V gene (reference sequence). General study findings and limits: The donors showed a predominance of white British ancestry and of females, with possible underestimation of clonal diversity. Breadth and depth of Spike-specific TCRs rose after two AZD1222 doses. Researchers report vaccine-associated CD4 TCRs spanning spike, with dominance at 160-218 and 743-854.

The TCR comes from an adult in good health. The chain uses TRBV7-7 and TRBJ2-1; the D is unclear. The source was peripheral blood, collected on day 0 of MenACWY control vaccination. The CDR3 protein is CASSANPLNEQFF. CDR3 nucleotide sequence: TGTGCTAGCAGCGCAAACCCGCTCAATGAGCAGTTCTTC.